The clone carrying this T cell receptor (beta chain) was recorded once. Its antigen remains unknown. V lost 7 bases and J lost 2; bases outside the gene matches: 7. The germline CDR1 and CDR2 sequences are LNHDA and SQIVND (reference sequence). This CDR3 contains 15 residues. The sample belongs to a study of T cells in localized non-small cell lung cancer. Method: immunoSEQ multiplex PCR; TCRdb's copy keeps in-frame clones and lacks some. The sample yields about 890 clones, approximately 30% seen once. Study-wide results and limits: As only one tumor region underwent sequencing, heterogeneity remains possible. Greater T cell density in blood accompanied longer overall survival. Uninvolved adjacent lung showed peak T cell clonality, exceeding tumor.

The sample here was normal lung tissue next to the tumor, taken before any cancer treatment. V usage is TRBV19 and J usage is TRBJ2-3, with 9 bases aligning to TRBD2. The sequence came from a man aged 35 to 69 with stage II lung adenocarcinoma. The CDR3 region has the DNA TGTGCCAGTATGGGGCTAGCGGGGTTCACAGATACGCAGTATTTT. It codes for CASMGLAGFTDTQYF.